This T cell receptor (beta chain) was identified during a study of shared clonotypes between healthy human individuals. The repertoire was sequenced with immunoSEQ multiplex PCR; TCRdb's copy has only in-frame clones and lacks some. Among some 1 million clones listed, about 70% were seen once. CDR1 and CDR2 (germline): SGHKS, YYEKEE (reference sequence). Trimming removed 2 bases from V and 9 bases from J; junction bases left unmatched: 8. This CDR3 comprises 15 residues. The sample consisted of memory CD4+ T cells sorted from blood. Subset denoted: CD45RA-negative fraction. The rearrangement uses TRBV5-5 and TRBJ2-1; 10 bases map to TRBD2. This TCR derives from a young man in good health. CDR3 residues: CASSFSGTSVTEQFF. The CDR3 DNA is TGTGCCAGCAGCTTCTCCGGGACTAGCGTCACTGAGCAGTTCTTC.